These 5 T cell receptor beta chains were sequenced from one sample in a study of T-cell memory formation after mild COVID-19. TCRdb reprocessed the 5' RACE reads with MiXCR, giving one entry per CDR3 protein. This sample has more than 350,000 distinct CDR3 sequences; roughly 21% occur once, and the top ten carry about an eighth. The material sequenced was PBMCs or a T cell subset sorted from them (not recorded which). Source of these receptors: an adult woman who had mild COVID-19 (a few samples of this study predate the infection). Cell type and time point are not known.

This clonotype has only a few counts. The chain carries TRBV6-4 and TRBJ2-6; D gene uncertain. Germline CDR1 reads MRHNA; CDR2 reads SNTAGT. The CDR3 is 15 residues long. Trimming pared 6 bases from V and 0 bases from J, leaving 9 bases between. CDR3 sequence reads: CASSPTDSGANVLTF. The CDR3 region has the DNA TGTGCCAGCAGCCCGACTGACTCTGGGGCCAACGTCCTGACTTTC.

This clonotype has just a few counts. This chain links TRBV15 with TRBJ2-5; D perhaps matches TRBD2 (6 bases). This CDR3 is built from 14 residues. Germline CDR1 is LNHNV and CDR2 is YYDKDF (reference sequence). The ends were cut back, 8 bases at V and 7 bases at J, with 20 bases in the middle. CDR3 residues: CATGASREVRTQYF. Here the CDR3 DNA reads TGTGCCACCGGCGCCAGCAGGGAGGTCCGGACCCAGTACTTC.

This clonotype was seen a handful of times. The chain recombines TRBV7-9 with TRBJ2-7; 7 positions match TRBD2. Per germline, CDR1 SEHNR and CDR2 FQNEAQ (reference sequence). V was clipped by 5 bases and J by 5 bases; unmatched bases: 9. CDR3 length: 14 residues. The CDR3 coding sequence is TGTGCCAGCAGCCCGGGACGGAGCGGGAACGAGCAGTACTTC. The encoded protein is CASSPGRSGNEQYF. Based on the CDR3 plus reference TRBV7-9 and TRBJ2-7, the full variable domain is DTGVSQNPRHKITKRGQNVTFRCDPISEHNRLYWYRQTLGQGPEFLTYFQNEAQLEKSRLLSDRFSAERPKGSFSTLEIQRTEQGDSAMYLCASSPGRSGNEQYFGPGTRLTVT.

This sequence joins TRBV3-1 and TRBJ2-7; TRBD1 might be the D (6 bases). Trimming stripped 8 bases from V and 6 bases from J, with 17 bases between. CDR3 length: 13 residues. In germline, CDR1 is LGHDT, CDR2 YNNKEL (reference sequence). The CDR3 DNA follows: TGTGCCAGCCCCCTCAGGGGCGCATTCGAGCAGTACTTC. This translates into CASPLRGAFEQYF.

This clonotype was seen repeatedly, ten times or more. The chain employs TRBV14 and TRBJ2-7, with a tentative D call TRBD1 (6 bases). The CDR3 contains 12 residues. V gave up 3 bases and J gave up 6 bases, with 9 bases separating them. In germline, CDR1 is SGHDN, CDR2 FVKESK. CDR3 in DNA: TGTGCCAGCAGCCAGCTACAGGGCGAGCAGTACTTC. This sequence encodes CASSQLQGEQYF.